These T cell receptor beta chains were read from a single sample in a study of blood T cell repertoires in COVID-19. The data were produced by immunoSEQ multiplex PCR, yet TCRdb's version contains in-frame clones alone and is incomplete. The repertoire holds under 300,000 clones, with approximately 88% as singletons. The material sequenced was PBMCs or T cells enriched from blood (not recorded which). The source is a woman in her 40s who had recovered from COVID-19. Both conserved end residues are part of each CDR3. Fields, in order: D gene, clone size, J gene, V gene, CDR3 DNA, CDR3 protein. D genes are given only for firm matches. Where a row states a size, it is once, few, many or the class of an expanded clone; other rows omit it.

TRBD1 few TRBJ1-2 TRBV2 TGTGCCAGCAGCCGGGGACAGAATAACTATGGCTACACCTTC CASSRGQNNYGYTF
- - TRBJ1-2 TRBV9 TGTGCCAGCAGCTTCCTTTCCAGGGAAAACTATGGCTACACCTTC CASSFLSRENYGYTF
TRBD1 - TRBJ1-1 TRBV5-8 TGTGCCAGCAGCGCGTCACAGGGGTTTGACACTGAAGCTTTCTTT CASSASQGFDTEAFF
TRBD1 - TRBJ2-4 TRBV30 TGTGCCTGGAGTGTACCCCTCCGGGACAGGAAAAACATTCAGTACTTC CAWSVPLRDRKNIQYF
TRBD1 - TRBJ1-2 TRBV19 TGTGCCAGTAGTGCAGGAAGTACAGGGGCGGGAGGCTACACCTTC CASSAGSTGAGGYTF
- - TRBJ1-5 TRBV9 TGTGCCAGCAGCTCGGGGAGGGAGCCTCAGCCCCAGCATTTT CASSSGREPQPQHF
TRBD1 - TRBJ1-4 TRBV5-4 TGTGCCAGCAGCTCCCGGGACAGGGATGAAAAACTGTTTTTT CASSSRDRDEKLFF
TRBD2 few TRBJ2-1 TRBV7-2 TGTGCCAGCAGACTAGCGGGCTCGAGGGAGCAGTTCTTC CASRLAGSREQFF
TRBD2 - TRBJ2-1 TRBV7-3 TGTGCCAGCAGCTTGGGGGACTACCACTACAATGAGCAGTTCTTC CASSLGDYHYNEQFF
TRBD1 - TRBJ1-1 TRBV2 TGTGCCAGCAGTGACAGGGGGGAAGCTTTCTTT CASSDRGEAFF
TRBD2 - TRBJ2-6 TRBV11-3 TGTGCCAGCAGCTTAACGGGGGGATCTGGGGCCAACGTCCTGACTTTC CASSLTGGSGANVLTF
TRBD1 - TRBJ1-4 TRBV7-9 TGTGCCAGCAGCTTTTACAGGGGCAAACTGTTTTTT CASSFYRGKLFF
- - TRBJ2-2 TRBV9 TGTGCCAGCAGCGTAGGGAGCTACAACACCGGGGAGCTGTTTTTT CASSVGSYNTGELFF
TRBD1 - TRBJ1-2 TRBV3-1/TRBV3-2 TGTGCCAGCAGCCTGAACACAGGGGGGTTCACCTTC CASSLNTGGFTF
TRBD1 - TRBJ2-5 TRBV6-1 TGTGCCAGCAGTGAGGGACAGACCCGCCAAGAGACCCAGTACTTC CASSEGQTRQETQYF
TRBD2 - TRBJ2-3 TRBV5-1 TGCGCCAGCAACACCGGGACTAGCGGGGGAACAGATACGCAGTATTTT CASNTGTSGGTDTQYF
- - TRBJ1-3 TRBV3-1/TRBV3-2 TGTGCCAGCGGACGCACGACAGCGCTCTCTGGAAACACCATATATTTT CASGRTTALSGNTIYF
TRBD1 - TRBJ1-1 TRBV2 TGTGCCAGTGGGACAGGGAGAATGAACACTGAAGCTTTCTTT CASGTGRMNTEAFF
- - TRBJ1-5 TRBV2 TGTGCCAGCAGTGAACTTGGGAAGGGGCAGCCCCAGCATTTT CASSELGKGQPQHF
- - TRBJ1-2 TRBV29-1 TGCAGCGTTGGGGCAGACGACTATGGCTACACCTTC CSVGADDYGYTF
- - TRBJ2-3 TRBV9 TGTGCCAGCAGCGGGGGGCGCTTGGGAATCACAGATACGCAGTATTTT CASSGGRLGITDTQYF
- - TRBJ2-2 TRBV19 TGTGCCAGTAGTATGGGCAACACCGGGGAGCTGTTTTTT CASSMGNTGELFF
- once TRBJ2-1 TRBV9 TGTGCCAGTAATCGGAGACAGACAATTAATGAGCAGTTCTTC CASNRRQTINEQFF
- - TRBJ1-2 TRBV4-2 TGTGCCAGCAGCCAAGACGCGGGGGCGAACTATGGCTACACCTTC CASSQDAGANYGYTF
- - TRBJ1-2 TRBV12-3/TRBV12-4 TGTGCCAGCCAACAGGGCTGGGGATATGGCTACACCTTC CASQQGWGYGYTF
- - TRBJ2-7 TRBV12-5 TGTGCTAGCTCCGGGACAATTTACGAGCAGTACTTC CASSGTIYEQYF
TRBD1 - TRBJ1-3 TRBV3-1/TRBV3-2 TGTGCCAGCAGCCAAGTTCCAGGGGGTTCTGGAAACACCATATATTTT CASSQVPGGSGNTIYF
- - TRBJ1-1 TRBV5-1 TGCGCCAGCAGCTTAGTTACAGGGTCTCCCATGAACACTGAAGCTTTCTTT CASSLVTGSPMNTEAFF
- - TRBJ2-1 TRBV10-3 TGTGCCATCAGTGAGTTGGGGCCCCTCTCATCCTACAATGAGCAGTTCTTC CAISELGPLSSYNEQFF
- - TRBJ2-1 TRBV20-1 TGCAGTGCTGGACTTCTGTATGAGCAGTTCTTC CSAGLLYEQFF
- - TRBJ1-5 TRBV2 TGTGCCAGCAGTCCTCAGGGGTCAAATAGCAATCAGCCCCAGCATTTT CASSPQGSNSNQPQHF
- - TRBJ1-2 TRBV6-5 TGTGCCAGCAGGGAGTCTTTTGACGGGGGGCATGGCTACACCTTC CASRESFDGGHGYTF
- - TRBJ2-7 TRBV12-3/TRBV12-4 TGTGCCAGCAGTTTTACGACCGACAGTGGGCAGTACTTC CASSFTTDSGQYF
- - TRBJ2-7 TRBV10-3 TGTGCCATCAGTTCCGACAGTGGCGAGCAGTACTTC CAISSDSGEQYF
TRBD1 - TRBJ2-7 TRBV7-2 TGTGCCAGCAGCTTATCTTGGGCAGGGGGTCAGTACTTC CASSLSWAGGQYF
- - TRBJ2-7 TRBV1 TGCACCAGCAGCCCCCACTACGAGCAGTACTTC CTSSPHYEQYF